The clone carrying this TCR beta chain was seen a few times. What it binds is not known. From germline, CDR1 is SGHTA and CDR2 FQGNSA. Germline trimming cut 4 bases from V and 1 base from J; bases unmatched to any gene: 13. This CDR3 region has 17 residues. The sample comes from a study of CD8 T cells in ankylosing spondylitis. TCRdb re-analysed the 5' RACE reads in MiXCR, keeping a single row per CDR3 protein. The repertoire holds about 240,000 distinct CDR3 sequences, approximately 9% seen once, with 6.8% in the top ten. Whole-study results and caveats: Within peripheral blood, clones linked to disease were CD8+ and relatively rare.

The chain is built from TRBV7-2 and TRBJ2-7; 7 bases match TRBD2. This sequence was found in a male donor with ankylosing spondylitis or in good health (not recorded which). What was sequenced was blood, either unsorted or a sorted T cell fraction (not recorded which). The CDR3 loop is CASSSRGAGFGSYEQYF. The CDR3, as DNA: TGTGCCAGCAGCTCCCGGGGAGCGGGGTTCGGTTCCTACGAGCAGTACTTC.